This T cell receptor (beta chain) appears in the sequencing data of a study of Graves' ophthalmopathy and Graves' hyperthyroidism (dated by TCRdb to the late 2010s). Regarding the study in general: Peripheral blood was collected before any treatment was given, at the time of initial diagnosis. To tell Graves' ophthalmopathy apart from Graves' hyperthyroidism, and to predict which patients would progress to ophthalmopathy, the study relied on TCR beta repertoire signatures. In total, approximately 140 blood samples were TCR-sequenced: some 43 ophthalmopathy, some 80 hyperthyroidism and about 17 hyperthyroidism-to-ophthalmopathy patients. To explore V-J signatures that separate ophthalmopathy from hyperthyroidism, a discovery set of approximately 100 patients was enrolled, consisting of roughly 45 with ophthalmopathy and roughly 60 with stable hyperthyroidism. An independent validation cohort was composed of 18 hyperthyroidism patients and more than 15 patients who later progressed from hyperthyroidism to ophthalmopathy. In over five hyperthyroidism patients, the T-cell repertoires found in thyroid tissue were compared with those found in blood. Following sampling, methimazole starting at 30 mg daily was administered to hyperthyroidism patients, and high-dose intravenous methylprednisolone was administered to ophthalmopathy patients. Findings and caveats that apply to the study as a whole: In cross-validation, the 13-signature model distinguished ophthalmopathy from stable hyperthyroidism with about 90% sensitivity and approximately 81% specificity, while in the test set the corresponding values were around 79% and 71%. In validation, the model predicted ophthalmopathy progression with about 71% sensitivity and roughly 72% specificity; some 13 predicted patients were CT-confirmed with GO in a median of around 6.5 months. Sample size was not predetermined statistically, and investigators were not blinded to group allocation. Among expanded thyroid clonotypes with frequency above 0.001, most also showed up in blood, which suggests that blood repertoires may reflect the thyroid immune response.

This clonotype was picked up a small number of times. The specificity of this receptor is unknown. Base qualities were left out, and no much larger clone turns up one base away. Ophthalmopathy patients had moderately to severely active disease, Clinical Activity Score of at least 3, NOSPECS grade of at least 4, and disease duration under 3 months. Patients with other autoimmune diseases, uncontrolled infections, pregnancy or lactation were excluded. Diagnosis relied on clinical symptoms, serum thyroxine, TRAb, thyroid ultrasound and orbital computed tomography. PBMCs were isolated from 8 to 10 ml of fresh peripheral blood by Ficoll-Paque density gradient centrifugation. Total RNA was extracted with Trizol reagent and quality-checked on an Agilent 2100 Bioanalyzer. For repertoire sequencing, the TCR beta CDR3 regions were amplified from RNA transcripts. A first-round RT-PCR used HTBI primers with the Qiagen OneStep RT-PCR kit, followed by a second-round multiplex PCR, size selection and purification. Libraries were sequenced on an Illumina HiSeq2000 using paired-end 100 bp reads. The authors processed their data as follows. SOAPnuke was used to process the reads, throwing out any read that had adapters, had uncalled bases, had a mean Phred below 15, or lacked an exact constant-primer or identifier match. High-quality paired reads were merged with COPE v1.2.5. Each unique nucleotide sequence was treated as a clonotype, and MiTCR v1.1 was used to align the clonotypes to the IMGT TRB V, D and J references. The analysis was limited to V-J combinations with a frequency above 0.0001, which together covered over 98% of repertoires. For each V-J combination, a TCR clonal expansion and chaos score was defined as the ratio of F50 clonal expansion to chaos observed in the TCRdist matrix. Welch's t-statistics and random forest were used to reduce features to approximately 13 V-J combinations, which were fed into a naive Bayes classifier. The Morisita-Horn index was used to measure how similar the thyroid and blood repertoires were. TCRdb trimmed the raw reads at Q25, called clones with MiXCR and kept productive beta chains. Entries that share a CDR3 protein sequence are merged under the most common genes and DNA. The V and J calls, along with clone size, are taken from TCRdb and not from the paper's own processing. The table for this sample lists 660,000 or so distinct CDR3 sequences; roughly 39% of them were counted only once. The ten largest clones represent 3% to 3.5% of the sample.

Sample: peripheral blood. This receptor was identified in an adult man with Graves' ophthalmopathy.

The DNA sequence is given as TGTGCCAGCAGCGTAGGTACCAGGGACAACGTGGAGCTGTTTTTT. It is translated as CASSVGTRDNVELFF. The V and J segments used are TRBV9 and TRBJ2-2; TRBD1 is perhaps the D gene, given 6 matching bases. V is shortened by 0 bases, J by 10 bases, and the region joining them spans 16 bases. The cysteine opens and the phenylalanine closes a CDR3 of 15 amino acids. Just the 45-base CDR3 DNA is kept, in frame starting at base 1. For CDR1 and CDR2, the germline V gene lists SGDLS and YYNGEE.